The rows below give T cell receptor beta chains drawn from one sample of a study of blood T cell repertoires in COVID-19. The protocol was immunoSEQ multiplex PCR, while the TCRdb copy is restricted to in-frame clones and leaves out a portion. The sample has 65,000 to 85,000 clones; 79% are singletons. The sample was peripheral blood. These receptors were taken from a woman of 80 years or more with active or convalescent COVID-19. The CDR3 runs from the conserved cysteine through the conserved F or W. The order of the fields is clone size, V gene, CDR3 length, D gene, J gene, CDR3 protein, CDR3 DNA. D genes are given only for firm matches. Clone sizes are given selectively: once, few, many, or a class where the clone is expanded.

NA	TRBV5-6	12	NA	TRBJ1-1	CASSLGGKKAFF	TGTGCCAGCAGCCTAGGGGGAAAAAAAGCTTTCTTT
NA	TRBV6-6	16	TRBD2	TRBJ2-5	CASSSGGLWPQETQYF	TGTGCCAGCAGTTCGGGGGGTCTGTGGCCACAAGAGACCCAGTACTTC
NA	TRBV11-2	17	NA	TRBJ1-4	CASNPKRNPGANEKLFF	TGTGCCAGCAACCCAAAGAGAAACCCCGGGGCTAATGAAAAACTGTTTTTT
NA	TRBV9	14	TRBD1	TRBJ1-3	CANSFRTGDPTIYF	TGTGCCAACAGCTTCAGGACAGGGGACCCCACCATATATTTT
NA	TRBV28	16	TRBD2	TRBJ2-3	CASSPSGGRSHYTQYF	TGTGCCAGCAGTCCTAGCGGGGGACGTTCCCATTATACGCAGTATTTT
NA	TRBV21-1	16	NA	TRBJ1-1	CASSKQETSLIAEAFF	TGTGCCAGCAGCAAACAGGAAACGTCCTTAATCGCTGAAGCTTTCTTT
once	TRBV5-5	13	NA	TRBJ1-4	CASSLLAGEKLFF	TGTGCCAGCAGCCTTCTTGCGGGGGAAAAACTGTTTTTT
once	TRBV28	16	TRBD2	TRBJ2-3	CASSAPSGRVPDTQYF	TGTGCCAGCAGTGCCCCTAGCGGGAGGGTCCCGGATACGCAGTATTTT
once	TRBV12-5	14	TRBD1	TRBJ1-4	CASGLRDRGEKLFF	TGTGCTAGTGGTTTGCGGGACAGGGGTGAAAAACTGTTTTTT
once	TRBV7-2	15	TRBD1	TRBJ2-7	CASSFVGTGGHEQYF	TGTGCCAGCAGCTTTGTTGGGACAGGGGGCCACGAGCAGTACTTC
NA	TRBV10-3	13	NA	TRBJ1-1	CATTDHSTTEAFF	TGTGCCACCACAGATCATTCGACCACTGAAGCTTTCTTT
NA	TRBV6-5	15	NA	TRBJ1-2	CASSLSREGFYGYTF	TGTGCCAGCAGCCTTTCAAGGGAGGGATTCTATGGCTACACCTTC
NA	TRBV15	14	NA	TRBJ1-6	CATSLRGGNSPLHF	TGTGCCACCTCACTCCGGGGTGGTAATTCACCCCTCCACTTT
NA	TRBV7-2	14	NA	TRBJ2-7	CASSWVGHPLEQYF	TGTGCCAGCAGTTGGGTGGGACATCCACTCGAGCAGTACTTC
once	TRBV9	14	TRBD1	TRBJ2-3	CASSEQGHPDTQYF	TGTGCCAGCAGCGAACAGGGGCACCCAGATACGCAGTATTTT
NA	TRBV7-2	16	NA	TRBJ2-7	CASSPTPGRGSYEQYF	TGTGCCAGCAGCCCTACCCCGGGCAGGGGATCCTACGAGCAGTACTTC
NA	TRBV29-1	13	NA	TRBJ2-7	CSVAGTPRAEQYF	TGCAGCGTTGCCGGGACACCGAGGGCCGAGCAGTACTTC
NA	TRBV28	13	TRBD2	TRBJ2-1	CASSQLALHEQFF	TGTGCCAGCAGTCAACTAGCGTTACATGAGCAGTTCTTC
once	TRBV5-1	16	NA	TRBJ1-4	CASSLEPAYSNEKLFF	TGCGCCAGCAGCTTGGAGCCAGCTTACAGTAATGAAAAACTGTTTTTT
NA	TRBV10-3	15	NA	TRBJ1-5	CAISESGDSNQPQHF	TGTGCCATCAGTGAGTCAGGGGATAGCAATCAGCCCCAGCATTTT
NA	TRBV6-1	15	NA	TRBJ2-1	CASSERWTPYNEQFF	TGTGCCAGCAGTGAAAGGTGGACTCCCTACAATGAGCAGTTCTTC
NA	TRBV6-1	17	TRBD1	TRBJ1-6	CASSETGQALNNSPLHF	TGTGCCAGCAGTGAAACGGGACAGGCTTTAAATAATTCACCCCTCCACTTT
NA	TRBV30	15	TRBD2	TRBJ2-4	CAWSTSGVAKNIQYF	TGTGCCTGGAGCACAAGCGGGGTAGCCAAAAACATTCAGTACTTC
NA	TRBV29-1	14	NA	TRBJ1-1	CSVEQAGRGTEAFF	TGCAGCGTTGAACAGGCCGGGAGAGGCACTGAAGCTTTCTTT
few	TRBV28	15	TRBD2	TRBJ2-1	CASSLLAGEVHEQFF	TGTGCCAGCAGTTTACTAGCGGGAGAAGTGCATGAGCAGTTCTTC
NA	TRBV9	13	NA	TRBJ2-7	CASSVGSGNEQYF	TGTGCCAGCAGCGTAGGGTCAGGGAACGAGCAGTACTTC
NA	TRBV4-1	16	NA	TRBJ2-1	CASSQLQGGSRNEQFF	TGCGCCAGCAGCCAGCTACAGGGGGGGAGTAGGAATGAGCAGTTCTTC
NA	TRBV6-5	15	TRBD1	TRBJ2-3	CASSYSGGQTDTQYF	TGTGCCAGCAGTTACTCAGGGGGCCAGACAGATACGCAGTATTTT
many	TRBV5-1	15	NA	TRBJ1-1	CASSLESQGHTEAFF	TGCGCCAGCAGCTTGGAATCGCAGGGGCACACTGAAGCTTTCTTT
NA	TRBV6-5	13	NA	TRBJ2-7	CASRLGGTYEQYF	TGTGCCAGCAGACTAGGGGGTACCTACGAGCAGTACTTC
NA	TRBV19	16	TRBD1	TRBJ2-1	CASSQITGAGTHEQFF	TGTGCCAGTAGCCAAATCACAGGGGCTGGAACCCATGAGCAGTTCTTC
NA	TRBV7-2	18	TRBD2	TRBJ2-3	CASGWGRTSGAITDTQYF	TGTGCCAGCGGCTGGGGGAGGACTAGCGGGGCGATCACAGATACGCAGTATTTT
once	TRBV21-1	18	NA	TRBJ1-5	CASTAVKSWNYSNQPQHF	TGTGCCAGCACCGCGGTGAAATCCTGGAATTATAGCAATCAGCCCCAGCATTTT
NA	TRBV5-5	17	NA	TRBJ1-4	CASSPLTIWGEDEKLFF	TGTGCCAGCAGCCCCCTTACGATTTGGGGGGAGGATGAAAAACTGTTTTTT
NA	TRBV28	15	NA	TRBJ1-1	CASSLLLVDSKGAFF	TGTGCCAGCAGTTTGTTGTTGGTGGATAGCAAGGGGGCTTTCTTT
NA	TRBV14	13	NA	TRBJ1-6	CASSQRLNSPLHF	TGTGCCAGCAGCCAGAGACTTAATTCACCCCTCCACTTT
NA	TRBV19	14	TRBD2	TRBJ2-7	CASKTGGNSYEQYF	TGTGCCAGTAAGACGGGGGGAAACTCCTACGAGCAGTACTTC
NA	TRBV28	13	TRBD1	TRBJ1-3	CASRRGPGNTIYF	TGTGCCAGCAGGAGGGGGCCTGGAAACACCATATATTTT
NA	TRBV19	14	NA	TRBJ1-6	CASSSGTYNSPLHF	TGTGCCAGTAGTTCGGGGACTTATAATTCACCCCTCCACTTT
NA	TRBV27	18	NA	TRBJ2-5	CASALMDGGLSPRKTQYF	TGTGCCAGCGCTCTTATGGACGGGGGACTCAGCCCTCGAAAGACCCAGTACTTC
few	TRBV24-1	13	NA	TRBJ2-3	CATSDYLTDTQYF	TGTGCCACCAGTGACTACTTAACAGATACGCAGTATTTT
NA	TRBV30	11	NA	TRBJ1-1	CAWGGNTEAFF	TGTGCCTGGGGCGGGAACACTGAAGCTTTCTTT
NA	TRBV5-4	14	TRBD1	TRBJ2-7	CASSPGQGNYEQYF	TGTGCCAGCAGCCCGGGACAGGGGAACTACGAGCAGTACTTC
NA	TRBV4-3	14	NA	TRBJ2-3	CASSQVQGSDTQYF	TGCGCCAGCAGCCAAGTACAGGGCTCAGATACGCAGTATTTT
NA	TRBV5-1	15	NA	TRBJ1-2	CASSLEKHPNYGYTF	TGCGCCAGCAGCTTGGAAAAGCACCCAAACTATGGCTACACCTTC
NA	TRBV29-1	13	NA	TRBJ2-3	CSVNRGAQDTQYF	TGCAGCGTGAATAGGGGCGCTCAGGATACGCAGTATTTT
NA	TRBV3-1/TRBV3-2	16	NA	TRBJ2-7	CASSQDIRGASYEQYF	TGTGCCAGCAGCCAAGATATCAGGGGAGCCTCCTACGAGCAGTACTTC
NA	TRBV6-2/TRBV6-3	16	NA	TRBJ2-7	CASSPGHGGLSYEQYF	TGTGCCAGCAGTCCCGGGCACGGGGGGCTCTCCTACGAGCAGTACTTC
NA	TRBV6-5	15	NA	TRBJ1-5	CASSYSARRGQPQHF	TGTGCCAGCAGTTACTCAGCCAGGAGGGGTCAGCCCCAGCATTTT
once	TRBV6-5	13	NA	TRBJ1-5	CASSSAPRQPQHF	TGTGCCAGCAGTTCCGCACCTCGGCAGCCCCAGCATTTT
NA	TRBV4-1	14	TRBD1	TRBJ2-7	CASSPQDRGRQQYF	TGCGCCAGCAGCCCACAGGACAGGGGGCGCCAGCAGTACTTC
NA	TRBV7-7	18	TRBD2	TRBJ2-5	CASSFLAGPRSGQETQYF	TGTGCTAGCAGCTTCCTAGCGGGACCGCGATCCGGCCAAGAGACCCAGTACTTC
NA	TRBV19	13	NA	TRBJ2-6	CASSTSGANVLTF	TGTGCCAGTAGTACGTCCGGGGCCAACGTCCTGACTTTC
NA	TRBV5-1	14	TRBD1	TRBJ2-3	CASSRDSGTDTQYF	TGCGCCAGCAGCCGGGACAGCGGCACAGATACGCAGTATTTT
NA	TRBV6-5	12	NA	TRBJ1-2	CASSYPDRPYTF	TGTGCCAGCAGTTACCCGGACAGACCCTACACCTTC
NA	TRBV9	15	NA	TRBJ2-1	CASSVGLGPYNEQFF	TGTGCCAGCAGCGTAGGGCTAGGCCCGTACAATGAGCAGTTCTTC
NA	TRBV1	13	NA	TRBJ2-3	CTSSLGYTDTQYF	TGCACCAGCAGCCTGGGCTACACAGATACGCAGTATTTT